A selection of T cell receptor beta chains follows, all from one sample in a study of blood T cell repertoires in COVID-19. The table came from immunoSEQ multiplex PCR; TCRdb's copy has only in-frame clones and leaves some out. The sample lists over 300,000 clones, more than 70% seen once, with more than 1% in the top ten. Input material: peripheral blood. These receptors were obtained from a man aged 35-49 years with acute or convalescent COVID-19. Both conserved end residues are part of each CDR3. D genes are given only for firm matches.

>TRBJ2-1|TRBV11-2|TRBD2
CASSTPPGLADEQFF
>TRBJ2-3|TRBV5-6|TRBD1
CASRDTGGTDTQYF
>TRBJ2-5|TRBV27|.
CASRPGQERETQYF
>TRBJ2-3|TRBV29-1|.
CSVDRQVDTQYF
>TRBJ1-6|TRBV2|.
CASSEYSGVTSPLHF
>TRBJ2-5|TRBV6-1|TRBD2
CASSEQGGETQYF
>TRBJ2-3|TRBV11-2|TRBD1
CASSWDRGQDTQYF
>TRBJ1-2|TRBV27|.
CASSFPEGLGYTF
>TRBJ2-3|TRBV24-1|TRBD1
CATSESGRTGLDTQYF
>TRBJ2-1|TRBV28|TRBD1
CASSLRPGRGLVSSGAVWQFF